This T cell receptor beta chain comes out of a study of human T cells and chemical hapten exposure. Germline CDR1 and CDR2: SQVTM and ANQGSEA. This CDR3 comprises 13 residues. The V gene lost 6 bases and the J gene lost 4 bases, with 16 bases spanning the gap. TCRdb fed the RACE reads into MiXCR, producing one record per CDR3 protein. The data contain 180,000 or so distinct CDR3 sequences, 20% to 25% of them singletons. Noted time point: patch test 1, 2 weeks after DPC sensitization. Noted treatment: therapeutic diphenylcyclopropenone sensitization with weekly scalp DPC. This clonotype turned up a few times.

The source material was whole blood, sampled in connection with sensitization to the hapten diphenylcyclopropenone (DPC). The V and J genes are TRBV29-1 and TRBJ2-7; either TRBD1 or TRBD2 may fit D (6 bases each). The sequence derives from a woman aged 45-65 years with alopecia areata. Some clones in this sample may be carry-over from other donors' samples. The CDR3, as DNA: TGCAGCGTCGGACAACTAGGGGGGTACGAGCAGTACTTC. This sequence encodes CSVGQLGGYEQYF.